This is a list of T cell receptor beta chains from one sample in a study of CD8+CD57+ T cells in acquired aplastic anemia. From the reads, TCRdb called clonotypes with MiXCR, one entry per CDR3 protein. The sample gives tens of thousands of distinct CDR3 sequences, about 70% of which show up once; approximately 80% is in the top ten. The sample was sorted CD4+, CD8+, or CD8+CD57+ T cells (not recorded which) from PBMCs. The receptors were sampled from a human donor with aplastic anemia. CDR3s include the opening cysteine and the closing phenylalanine or tryptophan. Each record gives: V gene, clone size, D gene, J gene, CDR3 DNA, CDR3 protein. A D gene is named only where the DNA matches it firmly. Some rows mark clone size as missing; the rest say once, few, many or name a class of expanded clone.

TRBV5-4	NA	NA	TRBJ2-7	TGTGCCAGCAGGCCGACAGGTTTCCACGAGCAGTACTTC	CASRPTGFHEQYF
TRBV7-9	NA	TRBD1	TRBJ2-7	TGTGCGACGGGACAGGCTTACGAGCAGTACTTC	CATGQAYEQYF
TRBV7-2	NA	NA	TRBJ2-1	TGTGCCAGCAGCTCCGGTGGGCAGTTCTTC	CASSSGGQFF
TRBV10-3	NA	TRBD2	TRBJ2-5	TGTGCCATCAGCTCCGCGGGAGGGACCCAGTACTTC	CAISSAGGTQYF
TRBV2	few	TRBD1	TRBJ2-2	TGTGCCAGCAGGCCGGGACAGGGAGGGACCGGGGAGCTGTTTTTT	CASRPGQGGTGELFF
TRBV7-2	NA	TRBD1	TRBJ1-6	TGTGCCAGCAGCCAGGACAGGGTCTCACCCCTCCACTTT	CASSQDRVSPLHF
TRBV7-3	NA	NA	TRBJ2-7	TGTGCCAGCAGCTCGCCCGCCGGAAGGGAGGATGACGAGCAGTACTTC	CASSSPAGREDDEQYF
TRBV20-1	NA	NA	TRBJ1-2	TGCAGTGCTAAGGACTGGCGCTATGGCTACACCTTC	CSAKDWRYGYTF
TRBV10-1	NA	NA	TRBJ1-6	TGCGCCAGCAGTGAGCACAGGAAGAATTCACCCCTCCACTTT	CASSEHRKNSPLHF
TRBV2	NA	TRBD1	TRBJ1-4	TGTGCCAGCATTTACAGGGGTCAGGAAAAACTGTTTTTT	CASIYRGQEKLFF
TRBV10-2	NA	NA	TRBJ1-6	TGCGCCAGCAGTGAGGTGGGCCGTGGGTCACCCCTCCACTTT	CASSEVGRGSPLHF
TRBV19	NA	TRBD1	TRBJ1-1	TGTGCCAGTAGTGCGACAGGGTCGCATTTCTTT	CASSATGSHFF
TRBV10-2	NA	NA	TRBJ1-2	TGCGCCACCGGACTTAAGGGGGGCTACACCTTC	CATGLKGGYTF
TRBV7-2	NA	NA	TRBJ2-5	TGTGCCAGCAGCTCCCAGAGGGGAGAGACCCAGTACTTC	CASSSQRGETQYF
TRBV7-8	NA	NA	TRBJ2-3	TGTGCCAGCAGCTTATCACTGGCGACTGCAGATACGCAGTATTTT	CASSLSLATADTQYF
TRBV6-4	NA	TRBD1	TRBJ1-5	TGTGCCAGCAGTGACGGACAGGGGGTGGCATATAGCAATCAGCCCCAGCATTTT	CASSDGQGVAYSNQPQHF
TRBV9	once	NA	TRBJ2-7	TGTGCCAGCAGCGCGGGGGACATCCGCGAATACGAGCAGTACTTC	CASSAGDIREYEQYF
TRBV29-1	NA	TRBD2	TRBJ2-7	TGCAGCGTTGCCCCGGGCCGGGGGGGCGAGCAGTACTTC	CSVAPGRGGEQYF
TRBV10-3	once	NA	TRBJ1-1	TGTGCCACTCACCTACCCGGGAACACTGAAGCTTTCTTT	CATHLPGNTEAFF
TRBV4-3	NA	TRBD1	TRBJ2-7	TGCGCCAGCAGCCAAGCTCCCACGTGGACAGGGGGTAAGGGCGAGCAGTACTTC	CASSQAPTWTGGKGEQYF
TRBV6-4	many	NA	TRBJ2-3	TGTGCCAGCAGCGCTACAGGGATAAAAGGAGATACGCAGTATTTT	CASSATGIKGDTQYF
TRBV2	NA	NA	TRBJ1-2	TGTGCCAGCAGTGAGCGCGCGAGGGATGGCTACACCTTC	CASSERARDGYTF
TRBV9	NA	NA	TRBJ1-1	TGTGCCAGCAGTCCAGGGGACATGAACACTGAAGCTTTCTTT	CASSPGDMNTEAFF
TRBV24-1	NA	NA	TRBJ2-5	TGTGCCACCAGTGACCCCCGAGGGCTAGGCGAGACCCAGTACTTC	CATSDPRGLGETQYF
TRBV10-3	NA	NA	TRBJ2-3	TGTGCCATCAGTTCTGAGCAGACCACAGATACGCAGTATTTT	CAISSEQTTDTQYF
TRBV11-2	NA	NA	TRBJ2-7	TGTGCCAGCAGCTGGGACCAACGATCACGGAGTTACGAGCAGTACTTC	CASSWDQRSRSYEQYF
TRBV20-1	once	NA	TRBJ2-1	TGCAGTGCTAGAGGGCAAAGCTACAATGAGCAGTTCTTC	CSARGQSYNEQFF
TRBV19	NA	NA	TRBJ2-7	TGTGCCAGTAGTCTTCAGGACAGCTCCTACGAGCAGTACTTC	CASSLQDSSYEQYF
TRBV7-2	NA	NA	TRBJ1-6	TGTGCCAGCAGCTTAGAAGTATTAGGTTCACCCCTCCACTTT	CASSLEVLGSPLHF
TRBV12-5	NA	NA	TRBJ1-2	TGTGCTAGTGGTTTGGCCACCAACTATGGCTACACCTTC	CASGLATNYGYTF
TRBV24-1	NA	NA	TRBJ2-3	TGTGCCACCAGTGTAAGCCCGGACTACACTAGCACAGATACGCAGTATTTT	CATSVSPDYTSTDTQYF